This TCR beta chain was retrieved from a study of blood T cell repertoires in COVID-19. As for the study in general: Both acute and convalescent COVID-19 samples were obtained from the United States, Italy and Spain. Sample material is recorded as cDNA or gDNA derived from T cells, B-cell-depleted T cells, or PBMCs.

CDR1 SEHNR and CDR2 FQNEAQ come from the germline V gene (reference sequence). There are 14 residues in the CDR3. Germline trimming cut 2 bases from V and 4 bases from J; bases unmatched to any gene: 4. Methods used by the authors: Amplified reference gene primers provided the basis for estimating nucleated cell counts. Libraries were prepared by immunoSEQ multiplex PCR; TCRdb keeps only in-frame clonotypes and omits some of them. V, J and clone size are taken as reported in that table, and D and trimming were inferred from the DNA itself. The data show 120,000 or so clones, around 81% seen once. The V call is TRBV7-9, the J call TRBJ1-2, with 7 bases lining up with TRBD1. The receptor was isolated from a woman in her forties or fifties with acute or convalescent COVID-19. Specimen: peripheral blood. As DNA, the CDR3 is TGTGCCAGCAGCTTATTGGGGGACAGCTATGGCTACACCTTC. Protein: CASSLLGDSYGYTF.